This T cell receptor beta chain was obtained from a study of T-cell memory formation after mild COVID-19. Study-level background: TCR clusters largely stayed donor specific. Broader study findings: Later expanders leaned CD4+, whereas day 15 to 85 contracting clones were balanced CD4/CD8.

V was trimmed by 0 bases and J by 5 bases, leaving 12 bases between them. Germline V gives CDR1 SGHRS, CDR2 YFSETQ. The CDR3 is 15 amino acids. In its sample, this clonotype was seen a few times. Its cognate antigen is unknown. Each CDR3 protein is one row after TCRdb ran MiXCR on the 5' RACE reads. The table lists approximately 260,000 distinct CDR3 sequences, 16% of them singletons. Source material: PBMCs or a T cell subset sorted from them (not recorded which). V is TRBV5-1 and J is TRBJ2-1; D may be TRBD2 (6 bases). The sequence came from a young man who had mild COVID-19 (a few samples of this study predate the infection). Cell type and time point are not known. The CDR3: CASSLGAGIHNEQFF. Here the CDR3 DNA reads TGCGCCAGCAGCTTGGGAGCGGGCATCCACAATGAGCAGTTCTTC.